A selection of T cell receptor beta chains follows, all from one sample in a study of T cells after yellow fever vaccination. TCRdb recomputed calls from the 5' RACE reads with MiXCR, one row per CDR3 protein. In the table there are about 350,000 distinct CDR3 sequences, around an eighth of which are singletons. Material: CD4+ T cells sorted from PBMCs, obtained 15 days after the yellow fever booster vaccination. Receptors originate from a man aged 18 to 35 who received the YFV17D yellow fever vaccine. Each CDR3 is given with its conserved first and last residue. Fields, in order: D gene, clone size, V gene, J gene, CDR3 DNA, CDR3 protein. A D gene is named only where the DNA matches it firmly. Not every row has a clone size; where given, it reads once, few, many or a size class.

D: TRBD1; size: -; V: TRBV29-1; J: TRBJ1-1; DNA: TGCAGCGTTGAAGAATATAACAGGGGAACAACTGAAGCTTTCTTT; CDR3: CSVEEYNRGTTEAFF
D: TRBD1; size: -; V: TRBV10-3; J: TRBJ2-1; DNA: TGTGCCATCAAGAGGGACAGGGGGCCTTACAATGAGCAGTTCTTC; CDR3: CAIKRDRGPYNEQFF
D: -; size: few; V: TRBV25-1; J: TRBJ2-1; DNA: TGTGCCAGCAGATTACTAGATCTGGGTGAGCAGTTCTTC; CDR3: CASRLLDLGEQFF
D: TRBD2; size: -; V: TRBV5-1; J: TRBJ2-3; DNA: TGCGCCAGCAGCTTGCTCAGCGGGATAGGCACAGATACGCAGTATTTT; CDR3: CASSLLSGIGTDTQYF
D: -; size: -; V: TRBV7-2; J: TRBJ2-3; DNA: TGTGCCAGCAGCTTAGCGGGATGGTGGGGCACAGATACGCAGTATTTT; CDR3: CASSLAGWWGTDTQYF
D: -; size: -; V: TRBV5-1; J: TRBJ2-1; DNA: TGCGCCAGCAGCTTGGACAGTACCTCCTACAATGAGCAGTTCTTC; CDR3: CASSLDSTSYNEQFF
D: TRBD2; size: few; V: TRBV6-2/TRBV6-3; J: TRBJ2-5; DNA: TGTGCCAGTTCATGGGGACTAGCGGTCGAGACCCAGTACTTC; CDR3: CASSWGLAVETQYF
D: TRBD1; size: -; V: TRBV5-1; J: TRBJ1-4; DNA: TGCGCCAGCAGCTTCGGGACAGGGTCGGAAGAAAAACTGTTTTTT; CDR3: CASSFGTGSEEKLFF
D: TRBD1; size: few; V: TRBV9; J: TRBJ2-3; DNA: TGTGCCAGCAGTCGTGCAGGGGGCGAGCAAACGCAGTATTTT; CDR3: CASSRAGGEQTQYF
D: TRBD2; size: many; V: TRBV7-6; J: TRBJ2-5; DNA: TGTGCGAGCGGGAACGGCGGGGCAGAGACCCAGTACTTC; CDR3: CASGNGGAETQYF